This T cell receptor beta chain is drawn from a study of CD8 T cells in ankylosing spondylitis. Findings of the study overall: Fewer than ten highly homologous variants made up a TCR beta motif that seemed to typify ankylosing spondylitis blood. Disease-linked clones bore a CD8+ phenotype, appearing relatively rarely in peripheral blood. Disease-linked clones reportedly concentrated significantly in matched ankylosing spondylitis synovial fluid.

Quantitative 5'-RACE with molecular barcodes produced the TCR beta libraries. Via MiXCR, TCRdb re-called the 5' RACE reads, giving one row per CDR3 protein. The sample has approximately 400,000 distinct CDR3 sequences, 20% to 30% seen once. Trimming at V came to 8 bases and at J to 2 bases, leaving 5 bases not matched to a gene. The CDR3 spans 13 residues. As concerns this clonotype: Antigen: not known.

The TCR comes from a male donor with ankylosing spondylitis. Sequencing was carried out using blood, either unsorted or a sorted T cell fraction (not recorded which). The chain has TRBV12-3 or TRBV12-4 and TRBJ2-5, with 7 positions matching TRBD2. In DNA, the CDR3 is TGTGCCAGCGGCCTACTAGCGCAAGAGACCCAGTACTTC. This gives the protein CASGLLAQETQYF.